This T cell receptor beta chain was retrieved from a study of T cells in Graves' hyperthyroidism and ophthalmopathy (dated by TCRdb to between 2018 and 2021). Broadly, across the study: Peripheral blood was collected at initial diagnosis, before any treatment. Prospective prediction of ophthalmopathy was tested in an independent validation cohort consisting of some 18 hyperthyroidism patients and around 17 patients who later progressed to ophthalmopathy. Following sampling, methimazole starting at 30 mg daily was given to hyperthyroidism patients, and high-dose intravenous methylprednisolone was given to ophthalmopathy patients. The 75 to 100 discovery patients were randomly split 7:3 into training and test sets. The paper reports TCR Vbeta CDR3 sequencing of 135 peripheral blood samples: approximately 41 ophthalmopathy, approximately 74 hyperthyroidism and 17 progressor patients. To identify distinguishing TCR V-J signatures, a discovery cohort of around 100 patients was used, comprising 40 to 45 with Graves' ophthalmopathy and some 60 with stable Graves' hyperthyroidism. Thyroid tissue and blood T-cell repertoires from six Graves' hyperthyroidism patients were also compared in the study.

Ophthalmopathy patients had moderately to severely active disease, with a Clinical Activity Score of 3 or more, a NOSPECS grade of 4 or more, and a disease duration of less than 3 months. Exclusion was applied to patients with uncontrolled infections, other autoimmune diseases, pregnancy or lactation. Diagnoses were established on the basis of clinical symptoms, serum thyroxine and TRAb, thyroid ultrasound, and orbital computed tomography. PBMCs were separated from around 9.1 ml of fresh peripheral blood using Ficoll-Paque density gradient centrifugation. Trizol reagent was used to extract total RNA, and RNA quality was then checked on an Agilent 2100 Bioanalyzer. The TCR beta CDR3 regions were amplified from RNA transcripts. The first round of RT-PCR for the TCR CDR3 was performed with the HTBI primer set and the Qiagen OneStep RT-PCR kit. A second multiplex PCR round built the libraries, followed by size selection and purification. The libraries were sequenced on an Illumina HiSeq2000 using paired-end 100 bp reads. As for the authors' bioinformatics: SOAPnuke was used to process the raw data, removing reads that contained adapters or uncalled bases, had a mean Phred below 15, or lacked an exact match to the constant primer or identifier. High-quality paired reads were merged with COPE v1.2.5, and unique nucleotide sequences were defined as clonotypes. MiTCR v1.1 was used to align clonotypes to the IMGT TRBV, TRBD and TRBJ reference segments. The analysis included only V-J combinations with a frequency above 0.0001, which together covered about 99% of the repertoires. A TCS score was defined as the ratio between F50 (clonal expansion) and ExV (chaos), using BLOSUM62-based TCRdist between CDR3 peptides within each V-J. Welch's t-statistics and random forest reduced roughly 540 V-J features to some 14, which were used in a naive Bayes classifier (R e1071). The public reads were run again by TCRdb, first through fastp at Q25 and then through MiXCR, and only productive beta chains were kept. Rows matching on CDR3 protein sequence are summarized as one entry with the most common DNA and genes. For this entry, the V and J calls and clone size follow TCRdb and not the study's own pipeline. The sample includes about 410,000 distinct CDR3 sequences, with roughly 14% observed a single time. The top ten clones comprise under 15% of the sample.

This clonotype was found a few times. What this receptor recognizes is not known. No base-level quality is on record; no much larger clone is a single base apart. V sheds 2 bases and J sheds 3 bases, leaving 19 bases between their ends. Measured from the cysteine to the phenylalanine, the CDR3 is 18 residues long. Only the CDR3 DNA stays, 54 bases, in frame from base 1. CDR1 and CDR2 were assigned from the germline V gene (reference sequence) as MNHEY and SMNVEV. Overall study results and their limits: During validation, the model predicted progression to ophthalmopathy a median of about 6.5 months ahead of onset, with around 71% sensitivity and almost 75% specificity. Blood samples also contained most of the expanded thyroid clonotypes (frequency above 0.001), which suggests that blood repertoires may reflect thyroid immune responses. Sample size was not statistically predetermined, and blinding of investigators to group allocation was not performed. Ophthalmopathy was separated from stable hyperthyroidism by a 13 V-J signature model, with about 88% sensitivity and 81% to 82% specificity obtained in cross-validation and 80%/75% obtained in testing.

The sequence came from a man aged 18 to 29 with Graves' ophthalmopathy. The chain uses TRBV27 and TRBJ1-4; no D segment can be confidently identified. The sequencing input was blood. Here is the DNA: TGTGCCAGCAGTTTAGGGTTAGGGCCGACCCTTGCTAATGAAAAACTGTTTTTT. This sequence encodes CASSLGLGPTLANEKLFF.